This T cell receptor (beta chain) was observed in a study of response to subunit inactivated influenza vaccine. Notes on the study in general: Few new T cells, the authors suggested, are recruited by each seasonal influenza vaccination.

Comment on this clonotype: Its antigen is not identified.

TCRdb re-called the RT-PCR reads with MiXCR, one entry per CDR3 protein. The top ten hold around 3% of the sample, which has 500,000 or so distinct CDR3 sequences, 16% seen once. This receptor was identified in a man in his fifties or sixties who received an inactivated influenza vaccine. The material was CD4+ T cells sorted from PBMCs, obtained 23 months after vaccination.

CDR3: CASSLGRGRATDTQYF. CDR3 nucleotide sequence: TGCGCCAGCAGCCTGGGTAGGGGCAGGGCCACAGATACGCAGTATTTT. V is TRBV5-1 and J is TRBJ2-3; tentative D call: TRBD1 (5 bases). CDR1 and CDR2 from the germline V gene are SGHRS and YFSETQ. The CDR3 is made up of 16 amino acids. The V and J ends lost 4 bases and 2 bases respectively, with 17 bases between them.